The 11 T cell receptor beta chains listed next were all sequenced from one sample in a study of cytomegalovirus exposure and HLA in healthy donors. PCR employed 60 Vbeta and 13 Jbeta primers. Sequencing was performed with immunoSEQ multiplex PCR; in TCRdb, only in-frame clones are kept and a portion is missing. The profile shows 90,000 to 110,000 clones, about 69% of them singletons. Input material: PBMCs. These TCRs come from a man aged 35-49 years in good health and CMV-seronegative.

V usage is TRBV19 and J usage is TRBJ2-7, with 8 bases fitting TRBD2. V dropped 4 bases and J dropped 6; count of bases not matched to a gene: 11. This CDR3 spans 15 amino acids. Looked up from germline, CDR1 is LNHDA and CDR2 is SQIVND (reference sequence). In DNA form, the CDR3 reads TGTGCCAGTAGTACCCAGACTAGCGTGGTCGGCGAGCAGTACTTC. This translates into CASSTQTSVVGEQYF.

This clone has only a few counts. The genes are TRBV10-3 and TRBJ1-1; D not resolved. The CDR3 sequence is 12 residues long. Per the germline V gene, CDR1 is ENHRY and CDR2 is SYGVKD. The V end lost 8 bases, the J end lost 6 bases, and 13 bases lay between the germline ends. In DNA, the CDR3 is TGTGCCATCGGGTTTGAGGTGGCTGAAGCTTTCTTT. Its translation is CAIGFEVAEAFF.

This clone was seen just once. Here the CDR3 reads CASSPTTSGGSYEQYF. In DNA form, the CDR3 reads TGCGCCAGCAGCCCCACGACTAGCGGGGGGTCCTACGAGCAGTACTTC. V and J are TRBV4-3 and TRBJ2-7; 13 positions agree with TRBD2. J gave up 1 base and V 4 bases, and 4 bases lay outside the gene matches. Per the germline V gene, CDR1 is LGHNA and CDR2 is YSLEER. The CDR3 is 16 amino acids.

The chain couples TRBV7-9 to TRBJ1-4, with TRBD1 matching 9 bases. CDR3 length equals 16 residues. The germline CDR1 and CDR2 sequences are SEHNR and FQNEAQ (reference sequence). V was clipped by 5 bases and J by 8 bases; unmatched bases: 12. The CDR3 is CASSRKRQGVEEKLFF. The CDR3 nucleotides read TGTGCCAGCAGCCGGAAAAGACAGGGGGTGGAGGAAAAACTGTTTTTT.

The rearrangement links TRBV7-3 to TRBJ2-3; 12 positions match TRBD2. Germline assignment: CDR1 SGHTA and CDR2 FQGTGA. The CDR3 consists of 20 residues. With V trimmed by 1 base and J by 4 bases, 15 bases remained unmatched. DNA for the CDR3: TGTGCCAGCAGCTTAAGGGGCGGACTAGCGGGGAGCGGAGGGGCAGATACGCAGTATTTT. This gives the protein CASSLRGGLAGSGGADTQYF. The full variable domain, its missing parts supplied by reference TRBV7-3 and TRBJ2-3, is GAGVSQTPSNKVTEKGKYVELRCDPISGHTALYWYRQSLGQGPEFLIYFQGTGAADDSGLPNDRFFAVRPEGSVSTLKIQRTERGDSAVYLCASSLRGGLAGSGGADTQYFGPGTRLTVL.

This clone was seen only a few times. This chain connects TRBV5-6 to TRBJ1-2; the D gene is possibly TRBD1 (5 bases). This CDR3 is 16 amino acids long. The V and J ends lost 0 bases and 2 bases respectively, with 14 bases between them. The V gene's germline CDR1 is SGHDT and CDR2 YYEEEE. CDR3 sequence: CASSLVGSGSNYGYTF. CDR3 DNA sequence: TGTGCCAGCAGCTTGGTAGGATCAGGGTCCAACTATGGCTACACCTTC.

This clone was counted once. This chain uses TRBV4-1 with TRBJ2-7, with no clear D. This CDR3 has 13 residues. Germline CDR1 reads MGHRA; CDR2 reads YSYEKL. V lost 4 bases and J 2 bases, leaving 9 bases between the germline ends. The CDR3 loop reads CASSLVRAYEQYF. The CDR3 bases are TGCGCCAGCAGCCTCGTTCGGGCCTACGAGCAGTACTTC.

This chain links TRBV5-3 with TRBJ2-7; D is perhaps TRBD1 (5 bases). TRBV5-3 is treated as an ORF (open reading frame) with a function not yet certain. Trimming removed 4 bases at V and 0 bases at J, with 11 bases between. This CDR3 spans 14 amino acids. The CDR3 nucleotides read TGTGCCAGAAGCACCCGACAGAACTCCTACGAGCAGTACTTC. Its protein product is CARSTRQNSYEQYF.

V usage is TRBV2 and J usage is TRBJ2-7, with 7 bases lining up with TRBD1. Germline V gene data show CDR1 as SNHLY and CDR2 as FYNNEI. This CDR3 has 15 residues. Unmatched junction bases numbered 14, after V lost 10 bases and J lost 2 bases. In DNA form, the CDR3 reads TGTGCCACCCAGGGGGAGACGGCCGCCGCCTACGAGCAGTACTTC. Translation: CATQGETAAAYEQYF.

V and J are TRBV6-5 and TRBJ2-1; 9 bases are a match to TRBD1. The V segment lost 6 bases and the J segment 7 bases; nucleotides outside the gene matches: 10. The CDR3 length is 15 residues. Germline V gene data show CDR1 as MNHEY and CDR2 as SVGAGI. The CDR3 DNA reads as TGTGCCAGCAGAGACGACAGGGGGTTCGCGAATGAGCAGTTCTTC. Protein sequence: CASRDDRGFANEQFF.

J is TRBJ2-3 and V is TRBV2; D perhaps matches TRBD2 (6 bases). V gave up 3 bases and J gave up 2 bases, with 15 bases separating them. From germline, CDR1 is SNHLY and CDR2 FYNNEI. The CDR3 extends over 16 amino acids. The CDR3 region has the DNA TGTGCCAGCAGTGATCGGATTAGCGGCTCCACAGATACGCAGTATTTT. This encodes CASSDRISGSTDTQYF.